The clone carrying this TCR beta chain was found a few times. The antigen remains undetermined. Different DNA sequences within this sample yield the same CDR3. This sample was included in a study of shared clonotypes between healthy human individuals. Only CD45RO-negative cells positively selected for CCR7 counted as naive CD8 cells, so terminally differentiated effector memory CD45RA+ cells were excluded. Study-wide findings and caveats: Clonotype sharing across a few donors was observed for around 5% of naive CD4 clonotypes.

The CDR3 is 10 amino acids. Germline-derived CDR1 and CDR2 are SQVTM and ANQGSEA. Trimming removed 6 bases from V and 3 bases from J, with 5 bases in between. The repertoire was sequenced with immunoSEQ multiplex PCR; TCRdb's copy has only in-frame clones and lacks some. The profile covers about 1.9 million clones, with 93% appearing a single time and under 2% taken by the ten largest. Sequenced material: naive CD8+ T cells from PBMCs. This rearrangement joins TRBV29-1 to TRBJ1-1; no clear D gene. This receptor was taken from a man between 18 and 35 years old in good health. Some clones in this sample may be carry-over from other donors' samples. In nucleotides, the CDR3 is TGCAGCGTAGGTGACACTGAAGCTTTCTTT. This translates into CSVGDTEAFF.